The 14 T cell receptor beta chains reported below all come from one sample, sequenced in a study of cytomegalovirus exposure and HLA in healthy donors. The protocol was immunoSEQ multiplex PCR, while the TCRdb copy is restricted to in-frame clones and leaves out a portion. In the table there are more than 140,000 clones, around nine tenths of which are singletons. Sequencing was done on a sample of PBMCs. All receptors come from a young woman in good health and CMV-seropositive.

CDR3 sequence (DNA): TGTGCCAGCAGCCAGACTAGCGGGGGCCTCGGGGACGAGCAGTACTTC. Its protein is CASSQTSGGLGDEQYF. V gene TRBV5-4 combines with J gene TRBJ2-7; 12 nucleotides match TRBD2. V lost 4 bases to trimming and J lost 5 bases; unmatched junction nucleotides: 10. The germline V gene has CDR1 SGHNT and CDR2 YYREEE (reference sequence). The CDR3 runs 16 residues.

The gene calls are TRBV7-9 and TRBJ2-1; 10 bases are shared with TRBD2. The V gene end was trimmed by 4 bases and the J gene end by 0 bases; junction bases not matched to a gene: 12. Germline V gene sequence: CDR1 SEHNR, CDR2 FQNEAQ (reference sequence). The CDR3 runs 19 residues. The CDR3 protein is CASSSPGSGRANSYNEQFF. CDR3 bases: TGTGCCAGCAGCTCCCCAGGGAGCGGGAGGGCCAACTCCTACAATGAGCAGTTCTTC.

The chain is built from TRBV6-1 and TRBJ2-5; 10 bases agree with TRBD1. V lost 5 bases, J lost 6 bases, and 6 bases stayed unmatched. This CDR3 region has 14 residues. Germline CDR1 and CDR2: MNHNS and SASEGT. The CDR3 region has the DNA TGTGCCAGCAGTTTCGACAGGGGGCCGAAGACCCAGTACTTC. This sequence encodes CASSFDRGPKTQYF.

The rearrangement joins TRBV10-1 to TRBJ2-3, with TRBD2 matching 16 bases. The CDR3 contains 17 residues. Germline V lookup: CDR1 WNHNN, CDR2 SYGVQD (reference sequence). The V and J ends lost 8 bases and 6 bases, in that order; junction bases with no gene match: 11. As DNA, the CDR3 is TGCGCCAGCTCGACTGGGACTAGCGGGAGGGCCGTTGATACGCAGTATTTT. Protein product: CASSTGTSGRAVDTQYF.

This chain joins TRBV4-2 and TRBJ2-2; 9 nucleotides agree with TRBD2. V was clipped by 1 base and J by 7 bases; unmatched bases: 7. This CDR3 has 16 amino acids. CDR1 LGHNA and CDR2 YNFKEQ come from the germline V gene. The CDR3 DNA sequence: TGTGCCAGCAGCCAAGGGTCTAGCGGGACGGTCGGGGAGCTGTTTTTT. Amino acid sequence: CASSQGSSGTVGELFF.

The genes are TRBV13 and TRBJ2-1; 8 positions match TRBD2. J lost 5 bases, V lost 4 bases, and 7 bases had no gene match. The CDR3 extends over 15 amino acids. Germline V gives CDR1 PRHDT, CDR2 FYEKMQ (reference sequence). The CDR3 loop reads CASSSTSAKNNEQFF. For the CDR3, the DNA is TGTGCCAGCAGCTCGACTAGCGCCAAAAACAATGAGCAGTTCTTC.

The CDR3: CASSVHLAGGEQFF. The DNA for the CDR3 is TGTGCCAGCAGCGTACACCTAGCGGGAGGTGAGCAGTTCTTC. The V gene is TRBV9, the J gene TRBJ2-1, with 11 positions matching TRBD2. The CDR3 has 14 amino acids. V lost 1 base, J lost 9 bases, and 3 bases stayed unmatched. Germline loops: CDR1 SGDLS, CDR2 YYNGEE.

V gene TRBV9 combines with J gene TRBJ2-1, with 15 bases that match TRBD2. This CDR3 has 16 residues. V gave up 2 bases and J gave up 9 bases; unmatched junction bases: 6. Germline V lookup: CDR1 SGDLS, CDR2 YYNGEE. CDR3 sequence (DNA): TGTGCCAGCAGCGTCGGACTAGCGGGAGGGACATCTGAGCAGTTCTTC. Its protein product is CASSVGLAGGTSEQFF.

The J gene is TRBJ1-5, the V gene TRBV25-1; 8 nucleotides agree with TRBD1. CDR3 length: 15 amino acids. The V gene's germline CDR1 is MGHDK and CDR2 SYGVNS. V shed 3 bases and J 5 bases; nucleotides not matched to a gene: 6. In DNA form, the CDR3 reads TGTGCCAGCAGTGACCCGACAGGGGTCGATCAGCCCCAGCATTTT. This codes for CASSDPTGVDQPQHF.

CDR3 nucleotide sequence: TGCGCCAGCAGTCAATCGAGAGAGCAGAGGAGGGAAAAACTGTTTTTT. Translated, it gives CASSQSREQRREKLFF. The V and J genes are TRBV23-1 and TRBJ1-4; D remains unclear. TRBV23-1 counts as an open reading frame of uncertain function. The CDR3 sequence is 16 residues long. V was shortened by 0 bases and J by 8 bases, with 16 bases between the two germline ends.

J is TRBJ2-5 and V is TRBV11-1; D not resolved. This CDR3 is built from 13 residues. The V gene's germline CDR1 is SGHAT and CDR2 FQDESV (reference sequence). V was pared by 1 base and J by 3 bases, with 6 bases between. The CDR3 reads CASSLGQEETQYF. In nucleotides, the CDR3 is TGTGCCAGCAGCTTAGGTCAGGAAGAGACCCAGTACTTC.

The chain joins TRBV5-1 to TRBJ2-7; TRBD1 matches 8 bases. Germline CDR1 is SGHRS and CDR2 is YFSETQ. CDR3 length equals 15 residues. Trimming took 4 bases from V and 3 from J; bases not matched to a gene: 9. The CDR3 DNA sequence: TGCGCCAGCAGCACATCAGGGGGCATTGGCTACGAGCAGTACTTC. Its translation is CASSTSGGIGYEQYF.

The rearrangement links TRBV29-1 to TRBJ2-7; no definite D call. CDR1 and CDR2 (germline): SQVTM, ANQGSEA. This CDR3 has 15 amino acids. Deletions cut 0 bases from V and 4 bases from J, with 16 bases between. For the CDR3, the DNA is TGCAGCGTTGAAGATGGCACTAAGCGTCTGTACGAGCAGTACTTC. This encodes CSVEDGTKRLYEQYF.

V is TRBV2 and J is TRBJ2-5, with 7 bases aligning to TRBD2. The V segment lost 3 bases and the J segment 1 base; nucleotides outside the gene matches: 2. CDR1 is SNHLY, CDR2 FYNNEI, per germline. CDR3 size: 14 residues. In DNA, the CDR3 is TGTGCCAGCAGTGACAGCGGGACCCAAGAGACCCAGTACTTC. Encoded protein: CASSDSGTQETQYF.